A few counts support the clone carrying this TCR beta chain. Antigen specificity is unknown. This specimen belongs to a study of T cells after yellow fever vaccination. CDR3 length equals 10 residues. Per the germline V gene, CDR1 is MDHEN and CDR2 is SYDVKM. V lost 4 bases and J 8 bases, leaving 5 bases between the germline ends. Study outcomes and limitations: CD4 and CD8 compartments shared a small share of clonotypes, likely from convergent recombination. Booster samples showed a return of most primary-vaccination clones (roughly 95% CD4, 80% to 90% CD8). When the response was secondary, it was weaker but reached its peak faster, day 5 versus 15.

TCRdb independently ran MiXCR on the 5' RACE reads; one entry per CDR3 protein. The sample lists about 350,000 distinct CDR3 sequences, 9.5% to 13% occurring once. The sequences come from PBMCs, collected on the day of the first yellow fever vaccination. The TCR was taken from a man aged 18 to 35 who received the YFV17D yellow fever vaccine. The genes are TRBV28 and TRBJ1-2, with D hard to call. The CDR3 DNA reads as TGTGCCAGCAGTTCTGCGGGCTACACCTTC. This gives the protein CASSSAGYTF.